The 29 T cell receptor beta chains below come from one sample, sequenced in a study of cytomegalovirus exposure and HLA in healthy donors. The PCR used 60 Vbeta and 13 Jbeta primers. Assay: immunoSEQ multiplex PCR; the TCRdb copy retains only in-frame clones and omits some. This sample has some 180,000 clones; more than 75% occur once, and the top ten carry under 2.5%. Sequenced material: PBMCs. These receptors were obtained from a woman aged 30 to 39 in good health and CMV-seropositive.

Only one count was recorded for this clone. The chain links TRBV7-8 to TRBJ2-7; possibly TRBD1 for D (5 bases). V was cut by 0 bases and J by 2 bases, with 11 bases left in between. The CDR3 is 15 amino acids. Germline V CDR1 and CDR2: SGHVS, FQNEAQ. In DNA form, the CDR3 reads TGTGCCAGCAGCTTAGCCAGGGTTAACCCCTACGAGCAGTACTTC. Its protein is CASSLARVNPYEQYF.

This clone came up a few times. The V gene is TRBV4-2, the J gene TRBJ1-4; a possible D gene is TRBD1 (6 bases). Trimming removed 1 base from V and 1 base from J, with 10 bases in between. The CDR3 length is 16 residues. Germline V gene lookup returns CDR1 LGHNA and CDR2 YNFKEQ. Written as DNA, the CDR3 is TGTGCCAGCAGCCAAGGGCCAGGGGTAACTAATGAAAAACTGTTTTTT. Its translation is CASSQGPGVTNEKLFF.

This clone has just a few counts. V usage is TRBV2 and J usage is TRBJ2-5, with 8 bases identical to TRBD1. This CDR3 comprises 13 residues. J was trimmed by 4 bases and V by 10 bases; bases with no gene match: 8. CDR1 and CDR2 (germline): SNHLY, FYNNEI. The CDR3 DNA sequence: TGTGCCACCCTCCGGGACAGGAGAGAGACCCAGTACTTC. Translating gives CATLRDRRETQYF.

By share, this clone counts as medium-sized. The same CDR3 also results from other DNA sequences found in this sample. The V and J genes are TRBV6-4 and TRBJ2-3; TRBD2 agrees at 11 bases. CDR1 and CDR2 (germline): MRHNA, SNTAGT. This CDR3 is built from 16 residues. The V segment lost 0 bases and the J segment 2 bases; nucleotides outside the gene matches: 1. CDR3 residues: CASSDSSGGATDTQYF. The DNA for the CDR3 is TGTGCCAGCAGTGACTCTAGCGGGGGGGCCACAGATACGCAGTATTTT.

The chain combines TRBV19 with TRBJ2-5, with TRBD2 as a possible D gene (5 bases). The closer fit of TRBJ2-7 to the DNA end suggests the J call may be wrong. Germline V gives CDR1 LNHDA, CDR2 SQIVND (reference sequence). CDR3 length: 16 amino acids. In DNA form, the CDR3 reads TGTGCCAGTAGTATAGATACATTTCGGGGATCCTACGAGCAGTACTTC. Its protein product is CASSIDTFRGSYEQYF.

This clone was seen more than once but under ten times. The J gene is TRBJ2-7, the V gene TRBV28, with TRBD2 matching over 10 bases. The CDR3 is made up of 14 amino acids. CDR1 MDHEN and CDR2 SYDVKM come from the germline V gene. V was pared by 6 bases and J by 3 bases, with 5 bases of the junction left unmatched. The CDR3 is CASSPGTSVYEQYF. CDR3 nucleotide sequence: TGTGCCAGCAGCCCCGGGACTAGCGTCTACGAGCAGTACTTC.

This clone was picked up a small number of times. V is TRBV10-1 and J is TRBJ1-6; 7 positions agree with TRBD1. This CDR3 has 14 residues. J was trimmed by 8 bases and V by 5 bases; bases with no gene match: 6. Germline V gene lookup returns CDR1 WNHNN and CDR2 SYGVQD (reference sequence). The CDR3 nucleotides read TGCGCCAGCAGTCCAGCTACAGGGGATTCACCCCTCCACTTT. Its translation: CASSPATGDSPLHF.

V usage is TRBV11-2 and J usage is TRBJ2-7; 7 bases fit TRBD1. Germline V gene data show CDR1 as SGHAT and CDR2 as FQNNGV. The ends lost 0 bases at V and 2 bases at J; junction bases unmatched: 10. The CDR3 sequence is 17 residues long. CDR3 residues: CASSLESQGKRTYEQYF. Here the CDR3 DNA reads TGTGCCAGCAGCTTAGAGTCACAGGGGAAGAGGACCTACGAGCAGTACTTC. Full variable domain (missing parts from reference TRBV11-2 and TRBJ2-7): EAGVAQSPRYKIIEKRQSVAFWCNPISGHATLYWYQQILGQGPKLLIQFQNNGVVDDSQLPKDRFSAERLKGVDSTLKIQPAKLEDSAVYLCASSLESQGKRTYEQYFGPGTRLTVT.

This clone occurred once. The junction departs from the called germline gene at one end, perhaps through a read error. Other nucleotide sequences from this sample produce the same CDR3. This sequence joins TRBV6-5 and TRBJ2-5, with 9 bases aligning to TRBD1. The CDR3 extends over 15 amino acids. The V gene's germline CDR1 is MNHEY and CDR2 SVGAGI. The CDR3 protein is CASSYGTGKGETQYF. CDR3 bases: TGTGCCAGCAGTTACGGGACAGGGAAGGGAGAGACCCAATACTTC.

This chain uses TRBV9 with TRBJ2-2; D gene uncertain. The CDR3 is 13 residues long. V gave up 4 bases and J gave up 4 bases, with 8 bases separating them. CDR1 and CDR2 from the germline V gene are SGDLS and YYNGEE. CDR3 sequence (DNA): TGTGCCAGCAGCCCCCCCCGCACCGGGGAGCTGTTTTTT. Protein: CASSPPRTGELFF.

This clone was recorded a few times. The chain's CDR3 is CASSSNRGPSYYGYTF. In nucleotides, the CDR3 is TGTGCCAGCAGTTCGAACCGCGGCCCCTCTTATTATGGCTACACCTTC. The chain carries TRBV28 and TRBJ1-2; D ambiguous. This CDR3 has 16 residues. V lost 4 bases to trimming and J lost 5 bases, with 20 bases between them. Germline V gene lookup returns CDR1 MDHEN and CDR2 SYDVKM.

The J gene is TRBJ2-7, the V gene TRBV5-1, with a tentative D call TRBD2 (5 bases). This CDR3 region has 14 residues. The V gene lost 0 bases and the J gene lost 0 bases, with 7 bases spanning the gap. The germline V gene encodes CDR1 SGHRS and CDR2 YFSETQ. In DNA form, the CDR3 reads TGCGCCAGCAGCTTGGAGGACTCCTCCTACGAGCAGTACTTC. This encodes CASSLEDSSYEQYF.

This clone was counted between two and nine times. This sequence joins TRBV4-2 and TRBJ2-7; D remains unclear. The germline V gene has CDR1 LGHNA and CDR2 YNFKEQ. The CDR3 spans 15 residues. Trimming cost V 1 base and J 2 bases, with 12 bases left between them. CDR3 in DNA: TGTGCCAGCAGCCAAGGTGTCCATTCCCCCTACGAGCAGTACTTC. Translating gives CASSQGVHSPYEQYF.

The chain carries TRBV7-2 and TRBJ1-2; 9 bases map to TRBD1. The CDR3 length is 14 residues. From germline, CDR1 is SGHTA and CDR2 FQGNSA. Unmatched junction bases numbered 10, after V lost 5 bases and J lost 9 bases. The CDR3 spells CASSPTGGSVRYTF. The CDR3 DNA follows: TGTGCCAGCAGCCCGACAGGGGGAAGCGTGCGCTACACCTTC.

The rearrangement joins TRBV7-9 to TRBJ1-3; D is ambiguous. V gave up 2 bases and J gave up 0 bases, with 8 bases separating them. The length of the CDR3 is 15 residues. Per the germline V gene, CDR1 is SEHNR and CDR2 is FQNEAQ (reference sequence). The CDR3 DNA follows: TGTGCCAGCAGCTTAAGTGAGAGCTCTGGAAACACCATATATTTT. It encodes CASSLSESSGNTIYF.

The J gene is TRBJ2-3, the V gene TRBV2; D gene ambiguous. The germline V gene has CDR1 SNHLY and CDR2 FYNNEI. The CDR3 extends over 13 amino acids. V lost 8 bases, J lost 2 bases, and 11 bases lay in between. The CDR3 DNA sequence: TGTGCCAGCTGCGGCCGGCACACAGATACGCAGTATTTT. This sequence encodes CASCGRHTDTQYF. Full variable domain (remainder filled in from reference TRBV2 and TRBJ2-3): EPEVTQTPSHQVTQMGQEVILRCVPISNHLYFYWYRQILGQKVEFLVSFYNNEISEKSEIFDDQFSVERPDGSNFTLKIRSTKLEDSAMYFCASCGRHTDTQYFGPGTRLTVL.

The rearrangement uses TRBV5-6 and TRBJ1-4; a weak D match, TRBD1 (5 bases). The CDR3 sequence is 14 residues long. Germline V lookup: CDR1 SGHDT, CDR2 YYEEEE. Trimming took 2 bases from V and 5 from J, leaving 10 bases between them. The DNA for the CDR3 is TGTGCCAGCAGCTTCCAGGGTCTGAATGAAAAACTGTTTTTT. This sequence encodes CASSFQGLNEKLFF.

V gene TRBV7-2 combines with J gene TRBJ2-1; 8 bases are shared with TRBD2. CDR3 size: 15 residues. The germline gives CDR1 SGHTA, CDR2 FQGNSA. The V gene end was trimmed by 3 bases and the J gene end by 3 bases; junction bases not matched to a gene: 4. The CDR3 DNA reads as TGTGCCAGCAGCTTCACTAGCGGAGTCTACAATGAGCAGTTCTTC. Translation gives CASSFTSGVYNEQFF.

This clone was recorded only once. The gene calls are TRBV7-2 and TRBJ1-2, with a tentative D call TRBD1 (5 bases). The CDR3 has 15 residues. With 5 bases removed from V and 7 bases from J, the gap between germline ends came to 20 bases. Per the germline V gene, CDR1 is SGHTA and CDR2 is FQGNSA. CDR3 sequence: CASSPAGRGGGGYTF. The CDR3, as DNA: TGTGCCAGCAGCCCAGCCGGCCGCGGGGGAGGTGGCTACACCTTC.

The gene calls are TRBV4-2 and TRBJ2-5; 11 positions agree with TRBD2. The J call is doubtful: the DNA matches TRBJ2-7 better. CDR3 length equals 18 residues. Germline V CDR1 and CDR2: LGHNA, YNFKEQ. The CDR3 region is CASSQEGPSGGPSYEQYF. The CDR3 nucleotides are TGTGCCAGCAGCCAAGAGGGACCTAGCGGGGGGCCCTCCTACGAGCAGTACTTC.

The count of this clone is one. The chain couples TRBV6-5 to TRBJ1-4; 9 nucleotides line up with TRBD1. Trimming cost V 0 bases and J 10 bases; bases outside gene matches: 6. The V gene's germline CDR1 is MNHEY and CDR2 SVGAGI. The CDR3 is 15 residues long. In DNA, the CDR3 is TGTGCCAGCAGTTACTCGAGTGACAGGGGGGGAAAACTGTTTTTT. It encodes CASSYSSDRGGKLFF.

V gene TRBV5-4 combines with J gene TRBJ2-7; 7 bases align to TRBD1. The CDR3 length is 18 residues. J lost 1 base, V lost 0 bases, and 13 bases had no gene match. Germline CDR1 and CDR2: SGHNT and YYREEE (reference sequence). The CDR3 DNA reads as TGTGCCAGCAGCTTGGGTACCGTCCGAACAGGGGCGTCCTACGAGCAGTACTTC. Protein sequence: CASSLGTVRTGASYEQYF.

The genes are TRBV7-2 and TRBJ1-5, with D perhaps TRBD1 (6 bases). The germline CDR1 and CDR2 sequences are SGHTA and FQGNSA. V was trimmed by 5 bases and J by 4 bases, leaving 12 bases between them. CDR3 size: 14 residues. The CDR3 sequence: CASSPYRDNQPQHF. Written as DNA, the CDR3 is TGTGCCAGCAGCCCCTACAGGGATAATCAGCCCCAGCATTTT.

V and J are TRBV5-1 and TRBJ2-2; 8 bases agree with TRBD1. The CDR3 is made up of 15 amino acids. Trimming at V came to 4 bases and at J to 3 bases, leaving 5 bases not matched to a gene. Per the germline V gene, CDR1 is SGHRS and CDR2 is YFSETQ. The CDR3 bases are TGCGCCAGCAGCACAGACAGGGGAGACACCGGGGAGCTGTTTTTT. Translation gives CASSTDRGDTGELFF.

The chain has TRBV11-2 and TRBJ2-7, with a possible D match to TRBD2 (6 bases). CDR1 and CDR2 (germline): SGHAT, FQNNGV. Trimming cost V 4 bases and J 3 bases, with 16 bases left between them. This CDR3 comprises 15 residues. The CDR3 DNA is TGTGCCAGCAGCTCCGGCTTGAGAGCGGGCTACGAGCAGTACTTC. Protein sequence: CASSSGLRAGYEQYF.

The chain joins TRBV5-1 to TRBJ2-5; TRBD2 agrees at 11 bases. CDR1 is SGHRS and CDR2 is YFSETQ in the germline V gene. J lost 1 base, V lost 5 bases, and 7 bases had no gene match. The CDR3 has 16 residues. The CDR3 DNA is TGCGCCAGCAGTCGAGTAGCGGGGGGGTCCCAAGAGACCCAGTACTTC. This codes for CASSRVAGGSQETQYF.

This clone showed up just a few times. The chain has TRBV9 and TRBJ2-1; D unclear. Germline CDR1 is SGDLS and CDR2 is YYNGEE. This CDR3 region has 13 residues. Trimming removed 4 bases from V and 12 bases from J, with 17 bases in between. For the CDR3, the DNA is TGTGCCAGCAGCCCCACGGCGGCCCGACGGCAGTTCTTC. Encoded protein: CASSPTAARRQFF.

The chain uses TRBV28 and TRBJ2-7, with a weak D call TRBD1 (5 bases). V dropped 6 bases and J dropped 3 bases, with 15 bases sitting between them. The CDR3 is made up of 14 amino acids. Germline assignment: CDR1 MDHEN and CDR2 SYDVKM. The CDR3 DNA reads as TGTGCCAGCAGGGGGCCAGGGAACGTCTACGAGCAGTACTTC. It specifies CASRGPGNVYEQYF.

This rearrangement joins TRBV11-3 to TRBJ2-1; no firm D call. CDR1 and CDR2 (germline): SGHNT, YENEEA. Trimming shortened V by 0 bases and J by 0 bases, and 12 bases separated the two germline ends. The CDR3 runs to 17 residues. CDR3 DNA: TGTGCCAGCAGCTTAGAAAAGCTGCGAAGCTCCTACAATGAGCAGTTCTTC. Translated: CASSLEKLRSSYNEQFF.